This TCR beta chain derives from a study of cytomegalovirus exposure and HLA in healthy donors. The PCR used 60 Vbeta and 13 Jbeta primers. Under the authors' procedure: It was a later analysis that counted 83 million or so unique TCR beta chains, of which roughly 10 million were shared. Sequenced by immunoSEQ multiplex PCR; TCRdb stores in-frame clones only, minus some. That table supplies the V and J calls and clone size; D and trimming were determined from the DNA. The data contain 65,000 to 80,000 clones, around 70% of them singletons. Per the germline V gene, CDR1 is MDHEN and CDR2 is SYDVKM. CDR3 length: 18 amino acids. V was shortened by 4 bases and J by 2 bases, with 22 bases between the two germline ends.

V is TRBV28 and J is TRBJ2-3, with a tentative D call TRBD2 (6 bases). The sequenced sample was PBMCs. This TCR was recovered from a man in his forties or fifties in good health and CMV-seropositive. CDR3 DNA sequence: TGTGCCAGCAGTTGGGTAAAGGGAGGAGGGCCCCTCACAGATACGCAGTATTTT. It specifies CASSWVKGGGPLTDTQYF.